Listed here are 27 T cell receptor beta chains from one sample, sequenced in a study of cytomegalovirus exposure and HLA in healthy donors. Some clones are missing from TCRdb's copy, which holds only in-frame ones; the method was immunoSEQ multiplex PCR. The sample includes some 270,000 clones, just over 85% seen only once; the top ten take approximately 1%. What was sequenced was PBMCs. All receptors come from a woman younger than 35 in good health and CMV-seronegative.

This rearrangement joins TRBV5-1 to TRBJ1-2, with D uncertain. V lost 3 bases, J lost 6 bases, and 21 bases lay in between. This CDR3 is 16 amino acids long. In germline, CDR1 is SGHRS, CDR2 YFSETQ. CDR3 amino acids: CASSSTSQTGGDGYTF. The CDR3 coding sequence is TGCGCCAGCAGCTCGACCTCCCAGACGGGAGGAGATGGCTACACCTTC.

This clone came up once. The V call is TRBV6-4, the J call TRBJ2-2; D is unresolved. V was shortened by 6 bases and J by 1 base, with 9 bases between the two germline ends. Germline V gene sequence: CDR1 MRHNA, CDR2 SNTAGT. This CDR3 is 14 amino acids long. The CDR3 nucleotides are TGTGCCAGCAGGCGTCGGGTGAACACCGGGGAGCTGTTTTTT. This translates into CASRRRVNTGELFF.

This chain joins TRBV5-1 and TRBJ1-1; 12 bases map to TRBD1. Germline V gene data show CDR1 as SGHRS and CDR2 as YFSETQ. V shed 4 bases and J 10 bases; nucleotides not matched to a gene: 8. The CDR3 is 14 amino acids. This CDR3 reads CASSVEGTGGLAFF. Written as DNA, the CDR3 is TGCGCCAGCAGCGTCGAAGGGACAGGGGGCTTAGCTTTCTTT.

This chain uses TRBV5-6 with TRBJ2-5; tentatively, D is TRBD1 (5 bases). Per germline, CDR1 SGHDT and CDR2 YYEEEE. CDR3 length: 15 residues. Trimming took off 4 bases at V and 1 base at J, with 14 bases between the two ends. The DNA of the CDR3 is TGTGCCAGCAGCGGGTCAGCCAGGGTCCAAGAGACCCAGTACTTC. This codes for CASSGSARVQETQYF. Based on the CDR3 plus reference TRBV5-6 and TRBJ2-5, the full variable domain is DAGVTQSPTHLIKTRGQQVTLRCSPKSGHDTVSWYQQALGQGPQFIFQYYEEEERQRGNFPDRFSGHQFPNYSSELNVNALLLGDSALYLCASSGSARVQETQYFGPGTRLLVL.

This sequence joins TRBV9 and TRBJ2-1; the match to TRBD2 covers 15 bases. The trim removed 4 bases at V and 7 bases at J, leaving 6 bases unmatched. CDR1 and CDR2 (germline): SGDLS, YYNGEE. The CDR3 runs 16 residues. This chain's CDR3 is CASSPFGLAGGNEQFF. Written as DNA, the CDR3 is TGTGCCAGCAGCCCCTTCGGACTAGCGGGGGGGAATGAGCAGTTCTTC. Full variable domain (remainder filled in from reference TRBV9 and TRBJ2-1): DSGVTQTPKHLITATGQRVTLRCSPRSGDLSVYWYQQSLDQGLQFLIQYYNGEERAKGNILERFSAQQFPDLHSELNLSSLELGDSALYFCASSPFGLAGGNEQFFGPGTRLTVL.

This clone has a single count. The chain has TRBV7-2 and TRBJ2-5, with 14 bases lining up with TRBD2. Trimming cost V 3 bases and J 5 bases; bases outside gene matches: 8. Looked up from germline, CDR1 is SGHTA and CDR2 is FQGNSA. The CDR3 is 17 residues long. CDR3 coding DNA: TGTGCCAGCAGCTTGGGAGTGACTAGCGGGGGGGCGGAGACCCAGTACTTC. This sequence encodes CASSLGVTSGGAETQYF.

The chain couples TRBV14 to TRBJ2-7; 7 bases line up with TRBD2. Germline V lookup: CDR1 SGHDN, CDR2 FVKESK. The CDR3 has 13 amino acids. V shed 2 bases, J shed 6 bases, and the junction held 4 bases outside the gene matches. CDR3: CASSQLGGSEQYF. For the CDR3, the DNA is TGTGCCAGCAGCCAATTGGGGGGGAGCGAGCAGTACTTC.

The chain joins TRBV29-1 to TRBJ1-3, with 11 bases matching TRBD1. Trimming at V came to 4 bases and at J to 4 bases, leaving 3 bases not matched to a gene. The CDR3 loop spans 14 amino acids. In germline, CDR1 is SQVTM, CDR2 ANQGSEA. CDR3 sequence reads: CSVGTGGDGNTIYF. The CDR3 bases are TGCAGCGTTGGGACAGGGGGCGACGGAAACACCATATATTTT.

The chain links TRBV29-1 to TRBJ2-1; TRBD2 aligns across 8 bases. The CDR3 is 13 amino acids. J gave up 7 bases and V 4 bases, and 6 bases lay outside the gene matches. Germline V lookup: CDR1 SQVTM, CDR2 ANQGSEA. The CDR3 here is CSVGGGRQNEQFF. The DNA of the CDR3 is TGCAGCGTTGGTGGCGGGAGGCAAAATGAGCAGTTCTTC.

The chain is built from TRBV6-5 and TRBJ2-1, with 7 nucleotides matching TRBD2. CDR1 and CDR2 from the germline V gene are MNHEY and SVGAGI. The CDR3 length is 13 residues. V lost 10 bases and J lost 9; bases outside the gene matches: 12. The CDR3 protein is CATNGGVVGEQFF. CDR3 nucleotide sequence: TGTGCCACCAATGGGGGGGTGGTGGGTGAGCAGTTCTTC.

This chain links TRBV11-3 with TRBJ1-2, with D uncertain. The CDR3 loop spans 14 amino acids. The V end was cut by 3 bases, the J end by 2 bases, with 10 bases between. Germline assignment: CDR1 SGHNT and CDR2 YENEEA. CDR3 bases: TGTGCCAGCAGCTTCACCCGAGGGAACTATGGCTACACCTTC. It specifies CASSFTRGNYGYTF.

This chain uses TRBV6-5 with TRBJ2-7; unclear D gene. The germline V gene encodes CDR1 MNHEY and CDR2 SVGAGI. CDR3 length equals 13 residues. V lost 4 bases, J lost 3 bases, and 10 bases lay in between. CDR3 residues: CASSFRNSYEQYF. For the CDR3, the DNA is TGTGCCAGCAGTTTCAGGAACAGCTACGAGCAGTACTTC.

J is TRBJ2-7 and V is TRBV18, with 7 bases fitting TRBD1. Looked up from germline, CDR1 is KGHSH and CDR2 is LQKENI. V lost 3 bases, J lost 4 bases, and 9 bases stayed unmatched. The CDR3 runs to 15 residues. CDR3 protein: CASSPRQGIAYEQYF. CDR3 bases: TGTGCCAGCTCACCTAGACAGGGAATCGCTTACGAGCAGTACTTC. Looking up the rest from reference TRBV18 and TRBJ2-7 gives the full variable domain: NAGVMQNPRHLVRRRGQEARLRCSPMKGHSHVYWYRQLPEEGLKFMVYLQKENIIDESGMPKERFSAEFPKEGPSILRIQQVVRGDSAAYFCASSPRQGIAYEQYFGPGTRLTVT.

The chain employs TRBV6-5 and TRBJ2-5; TRBD2 is a possible D gene (5 bases). Germline CDR1 MNHEY, CDR2 SVGAGI. V was trimmed by 8 bases and J by 5 bases, leaving 15 bases between them. The length of the CDR3 is 13 residues. This CDR3 reads CASRTQSRETQYF. In DNA form, the CDR3 reads TGTGCCAGCCGGACTCAATCAAGGGAGACCCAGTACTTC.

The V call is TRBV2, the J call TRBJ2-1; D is ambiguous. CDR1 and CDR2 (germline): SNHLY, FYNNEI. The CDR3 length is 15 residues. V was pared by 6 bases and J by 6 bases, with 18 bases between. The CDR3 DNA follows: TGTGCCAGCAGAAATCTAGTAAGAGGTTCCAATGAGCAGTTCTTC. This codes for CASRNLVRGSNEQFF.

This clone was observed a single time. J is TRBJ2-7 and V is TRBV14, with TRBD2 matching 12 bases. The CDR3 loop spans 14 amino acids. The V gene's germline CDR1 is SGHDN and CDR2 FVKESK. The V and J ends lost 6 bases and 2 bases, in that order; junction bases with no gene match: 2. The CDR3 DNA reads as TGTGCCAGCAGGACTAGCGGGGGAACCTACGAGCAGTACTTC. Its translation: CASRTSGGTYEQYF. Supplemented by reference TRBV14 and TRBJ2-7, the full variable domain reads EAGVTQFPSHSVIEKGQTVTLRCDPISGHDNLYWYRRVMGKEIKFLLHFVKESKQDESGMPNNRFLAERTGGTYSTLKVQPAELEDSGVYFCASRTSGGTYEQYFGPGTRLTVT.

V gene TRBV6-5 combines with J gene TRBJ1-1; 7 bases map to TRBD1. This CDR3 contains 13 residues. J gave up 7 bases and V 10 bases, and 12 bases lay outside the gene matches. The V gene's germline CDR1 is MNHEY and CDR2 SVGAGI. The CDR3 bases are TGTGCCACCCAACCGACAGGGTTGGATGAAGCTTTCTTT. Protein sequence: CATQPTGLDEAFF.

The CDR3 DNA reads TGTGCCATCAGTGAATCAGGGGGAGAAGAGACCCAGTACTTC. Its protein is CAISESGGEETQYF. This rearrangement joins TRBV10-3 to TRBJ2-5, with 7 bases matching TRBD1. This CDR3 is built from 14 residues. The V gene's germline CDR1 is ENHRY and CDR2 SYGVKD. V was pared by 3 bases and J by 3 bases, with 4 bases of the junction left unmatched.

This chain links TRBV7-3 with TRBJ2-7, with 10 bases aligning to TRBD2. There are 17 residues in the CDR3. The trim removed 1 base at V and 1 base at J, leaving 7 bases unmatched. Germline V CDR1 and CDR2: SGHTA, FQGTGA. The CDR3 reads CASSLNGVAGGSYEQYF. The CDR3 DNA is TGTGCCAGCAGCTTAAACGGTGTAGCGGGGGGTTCCTACGAGCAGTACTTC.

The chain employs TRBV15 and TRBJ1-4, with no clear D. V was trimmed by 4 bases and J by 0 bases, leaving 9 bases between them. The germline V gene encodes CDR1 LNHNV and CDR2 YYDKDF (reference sequence). This CDR3 contains 15 residues. The CDR3 protein is CATSTRHATNEKLFF. In DNA form, the CDR3 reads TGTGCCACCAGCACACGACACGCAACTAATGAAAAACTGTTTTTT.

The table lists this clone with a few counts. The DNA for the CDR3 is TGTGCCAGCAGTGTCCAACAGCACACCGGGGAGCTGTTTTTT. Translating gives CASSVQQHTGELFF. The chain uses TRBV2 and TRBJ2-2; D not certain. Germline V gene data show CDR1 as SNHLY and CDR2 as FYNNEI. CDR3 size: 14 residues. The V gene lost 4 bases and the J gene lost 3 bases, with 9 bases spanning the gap.

The rearrangement links TRBV18 to TRBJ1-5; 7 bases match TRBD1. V was pared by 3 bases and J by 4 bases, with 3 bases of the junction left unmatched. The CDR3 covers 14 residues. In germline, CDR1 is KGHSH, CDR2 LQKENI. The CDR3 coding sequence is TGTGCCAGCTCACCGGGACAGACAAATCAGCCCCAGCATTTT. It encodes CASSPGQTNQPQHF.

This CDR3 reads CASSRGFTDTQYF. The DNA of the CDR3 is TGTGCCAGCAGCCGGGGGTTCACGGATACGCAGTATTTT. This chain links TRBV27 with TRBJ2-3; possible D gene TRBD2, 6 bases. V lost 6 bases and J 6 bases, leaving 13 bases between the germline ends. The CDR3 spans 13 residues. Germline V lookup: CDR1 MNHEY, CDR2 SMNVEV (reference sequence).

This chain connects TRBV6-5 to TRBJ2-7; 8 bases align to TRBD1. CDR1 is MNHEY and CDR2 is SVGAGI in the germline V gene. CDR3 size: 15 residues. V trimming: 5 bases; J trimming: 0 bases; junction bases outside the gene matches: 6. CDR3 in amino acids: CASSRRTGSSYEQYF. The CDR3 region has the DNA TGTGCCAGCAGTAGAAGGACAGGGAGCTCCTACGAGCAGTACTTC.

The chain has TRBV5-1 and TRBJ2-1, with D perhaps TRBD1 (5 bases). The CDR3 is 15 amino acids. Trimming stripped 0 bases from V and 8 bases from J, with 15 bases between. CDR1 and CDR2 from the germline V gene are SGHRS and YFSETQ. The CDR3 is CASSLGDPKGDEQFF. CDR3 DNA sequence: TGCGCCAGCAGCTTGGGCGACCCAAAAGGGGATGAGCAGTTCTTC. Looking up the rest from reference TRBV5-1 and TRBJ2-1 gives the full variable domain: KAGVTQTPRYLIKTRGQQVTLSCSPISGHRSVSWYQQTPGQGLQFLFEYFSETQRNKGNFPGRFSGRQFSNSRSEMNVSTLELGDSALYLCASSLGDPKGDEQFFGPGTRLTVL.

V usage is TRBV9 and J usage is TRBJ1-4, with 8 bases that match TRBD1. The J segment lost 7 bases and the V segment lost 4 bases, leaving 6 bases of the junction unmatched. The CDR3 contains 14 residues. Looked up from germline, CDR1 is SGDLS and CDR2 is YYNGEE. CDR3 amino acids: CASSPGGRGEKLFF. CDR3 DNA sequence: TGTGCCAGCAGCCCAGGGGGCCGCGGTGAAAAACTGTTTTTT.

DNA for the CDR3: TGTGCCAGCAGCGTCGGACAGGGAGTTGCAGATACGCAGTATTTT. Its translation: CASSVGQGVADTQYF. V gene TRBV9 combines with J gene TRBJ2-3; 8 positions agree with TRBD1. The V gene end was trimmed by 2 bases and the J gene end by 4 bases; junction bases not matched to a gene: 6. This CDR3 is built from 15 residues. Per the germline V gene, CDR1 is SGDLS and CDR2 is YYNGEE. The full variable domain, with the rest looked up from reference TRBV9 and TRBJ2-3, is DSGVTQTPKHLITATGQRVTLRCSPRSGDLSVYWYQQSLDQGLQFLIQYYNGEERAKGNILERFSAQQFPDLHSELNLSSLELGDSALYFCASSVGQGVADTQYFGPGTRLTVL.